The 13 T cell receptor beta chains reported below all come from one sample, sequenced in a study of control samples from healthy donors and cancer patients. Some clones are missing from TCRdb's copy, which holds only in-frame ones; the method was immunoSEQ multiplex PCR. The sample records about 160,000 clones, about 94% being singletons. The material sequenced was PBMCs. The receptor set was obtained from a man in his 60s with colorectal cancer.

The rearrangement links TRBV4-2 to TRBJ2-5; D is unclear. V shed 4 bases and J shed 5 bases, with 2 bases lying between them. Germline V gene lookup returns CDR1 LGHNA and CDR2 YNFKEQ. The CDR3 runs 10 residues. This CDR3 reads CASSRETQYF. The CDR3 bases are TGTGCCAGCAGCCGGGAGACCCAGTACTTC.

This chain connects TRBV6-1 to TRBJ1-3; a possible D gene is TRBD1 (5 bases). The CDR3 totals 15 residues. Trimming left V 0 bases short and J 0 bases short, with 6 bases between. Germline V lookup: CDR1 MNHNS, CDR2 SASEGT. The CDR3 loop reads CASSEAGDSGNTIYF. The CDR3 coding sequence is TGTGCCAGCAGTGAAGCAGGGGACTCTGGAAACACCATATATTTT.

The chain is built from TRBV7-2 and TRBJ2-2, with TRBD1 as a possible D gene (5 bases). The V end was cut by 3 bases, the J end by 4 bases, with 6 bases between. The CDR3 has 13 residues. Germline assignment: CDR1 SGHTA and CDR2 FQGNSA. The CDR3 loop reads CASSFQGTGELFF. CDR3 nucleotides: TGTGCCAGCAGCTTTCAGGGCACCGGGGAGCTGTTTTTT.

V and J are TRBV6-6 and TRBJ1-3; 10 nucleotides line up with TRBD1. Germline V lookup: CDR1 MNHNY, CDR2 SVGAGI (reference sequence). The CDR3 covers 16 residues. The J segment lost 4 bases and the V segment lost 2 bases, leaving 5 bases of the junction unmatched. CDR3 nucleotide sequence: TGTGCCAGCAGTTACCCCGACAGGGGGCGAGGAAACACCATATATTTT. Protein: CASSYPDRGRGNTIYF.

The genes are TRBV12-3 or TRBV12-4 and TRBJ1-2, with 7 bases lining up with TRBD1. Trimming cost V 5 bases and J 7 bases; bases outside gene matches: 4. The CDR3 length is 12 residues. The CDR3 coding sequence is TGTGCCAGCAGTCAGGGGGGGTTTGGCTACACCTTC. Its translation is CASSQGGFGYTF.

This rearrangement joins TRBV4-1 to TRBJ2-6, with D perhaps being TRBD1 or TRBD2 (5 bases each). Trimming shortened V by 0 bases and J by 0 bases, and 9 bases separated the two germline ends. The CDR3 has 17 residues. Germline V lookup: CDR1 MGHRA, CDR2 YSYEKL. Here the CDR3 DNA reads TGCGCCAGCAGCCAAGATAGGGACGGCTCTGGGGCCAACGTCCTGACTTTC. It encodes CASSQDRDGSGANVLTF.

The chain links TRBV28 to TRBJ1-4; D not resolved. This CDR3 has 14 residues. Germline CDR1 reads MDHEN; CDR2 reads SYDVKM. Trimming pared 5 bases from V and 3 bases from J, leaving 10 bases between. CDR3 in DNA: TGTGCCAGCAGTCCTCCTGGGCCTAATGAAAAACTGTTTTTT. This gives the protein CASSPPGPNEKLFF.

As for this clone: In the same sample, other DNA sequences code for this CDR3. The rearrangement links TRBV5-6 to TRBJ2-2; TRBD2 agrees at 10 bases. CDR3 length: 15 residues. J lost 5 bases, V lost 0 bases, and 1 base had no gene match. Germline V gene data show CDR1 as SGHDT and CDR2 as YYEEEE. This chain's CDR3 is CASSLGSGGTGELFF. CDR3 DNA: TGTGCCAGCAGCTTGGGTAGCGGGGGGACCGGGGAGCTGTTTTTT.

V usage is TRBV10-2 and J usage is TRBJ1-1; possible D gene TRBD1, 5 bases. V was shortened by 6 bases and J by 6 bases, with 14 bases between the two germline ends. CDR3 length equals 13 residues. Germline V gives CDR1 WSHSY, CDR2 SAAADI. The CDR3 DNA reads as TGCGCCAGCAGGGACCCGCGGGACGCTGAAGCTTTCTTT. Translated, it gives CASRDPRDAEAFF.

The chain combines TRBV5-1 with TRBJ1-6, with a possible D match to TRBD1 (6 bases). Trimming took off 1 base at V and 5 bases at J, with 13 bases between the two ends. The CDR3 is 16 amino acids. Germline V gene lookup returns CDR1 SGHRS and CDR2 YFSETQ. CDR3 loop: CASSLRGGIDNSPLHF. The CDR3 DNA sequence: TGCGCCAGCAGCTTGAGGGGGGGGATTGATAATTCACCCCTCCACTTT.

This clone is a singleton in its sample. The chain carries TRBV9 and TRBJ2-7, with TRBD1 matching over 7 bases. This CDR3 spans 14 amino acids. Losses at the gene ends were 4 bases for V and 2 bases for J; bases not matched to a gene: 6. Per the germline V gene, CDR1 is SGDLS and CDR2 is YYNGEE. The CDR3 DNA reads as TGTGCCAGCAGCTCCGGGACAGCACCCTACGAGCAGTACTTC. Translation gives CASSSGTAPYEQYF.

The chain joins TRBV3-1 (or the pseudogene TRBV3-2) to TRBJ1-1, with TRBD1 matching over 8 bases. CDR1 and CDR2 from the germline V gene are LGHDT and YNNKEL (reference sequence). V gave up 2 bases and J gave up 7 bases; unmatched junction bases: 3. The CDR3 consists of 13 residues. The CDR3 sequence is CASSQNRGNEAFF. The CDR3 nucleotides are TGTGCCAGCAGCCAAAACAGGGGGAATGAAGCTTTCTTT.

This chain connects TRBV19 to TRBJ1-3; a weak D match, TRBD1 (6 bases). The germline CDR1 and CDR2 sequences are LNHDA and SQIVND (reference sequence). The CDR3 spans 14 residues. Trimming left V 8 bases short and J 2 bases short, with 13 bases between. CDR3 residues: CASGPNRAGNTIYF. The CDR3 DNA is TGTGCCAGTGGCCCAAACAGGGCTGGAAACACCATATATTTT.